The 10 T cell receptor beta chains below come from one sample, sequenced in a study of T cells of healthy individuals. TCRdb called the 5' RACE reads again in MiXCR, with one record for every CDR3 protein. The sample holds over 40,000 distinct CDR3 sequences; around 4.5% are singletons and the top ten take less than 9.5%. The receptors were gathered from a human donor in good health.

This clonotype was seen many times. The chain has TRBV12-3 or TRBV12-4 and TRBJ2-1, with D uncertain. The CDR3 contains 17 residues. Trimming pared 2 bases from V and 2 bases from J, leaving 16 bases between. CDR3 residues: CASSLSSYTSAYNEQFF. CDR3 sequence (DNA): TGTGCCAGCAGTTTAAGTAGCTATACCTCAGCCTACAATGAGCAGTTCTTC.

As for this clonotype: This clone may be a read error of a much larger clone one base away. V usage is TRBV20-1 and J usage is TRBJ1-1; D ambiguous. Germline V gene sequence: CDR1 DFQATT, CDR2 SNEGSKA (reference sequence). Trimming shortened V by 7 bases and J by 2 bases, and 17 bases separated the two germline ends. This CDR3 contains 14 residues. The CDR3 bases are TGCAGTGATTACCTCCCAACTGTAAACACTGAAGCTTTCTTT. Residues: CSDYLPTVNTEAFF.

This clonotype has at least ten counts. The chain carries TRBV20-1 and TRBJ2-1, with D perhaps TRBD1 (5 bases). The CDR3 is 12 amino acids. The ends were cut back, 2 bases at V and 8 bases at J, with 10 bases in the middle. CDR1 is DFQATT and CDR2 is SNEGSKA in the germline V gene (reference sequence). DNA for the CDR3: TGCAGTGCTAGAAGGGGTTGGGATGAGCAGTTCTTC. This encodes CSARRGWDEQFF.

In DNA form, the CDR3 reads TGTGCCAGCAGTTCAGGAACCTTTAGCGGGGTAGGCCCAGATACGCAGTATTTT. Translating gives CASSSGTFSGVGPDTQYF. The V call is TRBV12-3 or TRBV12-4, the J call TRBJ2-3; TRBD2 matches 8 bases. The CDR3 length is 18 residues. Trimming took 4 bases from V and 4 from J; bases not matched to a gene: 16.

This clonotype showed up many times. The V gene is TRBV4-2, the J gene TRBJ1-2, with D perhaps matching TRBD1 (6 bases). Germline loops: CDR1 LGHNA, CDR2 YNFKEQ. Trimming left V 4 bases short and J 2 bases short, with 14 bases between. The CDR3 totals 15 residues. CDR3 DNA: TGTGCCAGCAGCCGTGGGGGAGGGGGAAACTATGGCTACACCTTC. Translating gives CASSRGGGGNYGYTF.

This clonotype was seen a handful of times. At one end, the junction sequence differs from germline, possibly due to a read error. J is TRBJ1-1 and V is TRBV5-1; D is possibly TRBD1 (5 bases). Looked up from germline, CDR1 is SGHRS and CDR2 is YFSETQ. The CDR3 totals 15 residues. CDR3 sequence reads: CASSSSSGLDTEAFF. Written as DNA, the CDR3 is TGCGCCAGCAGCTCCTCCTCGGGACTCGACACCGAAGCTTTCTTT.

This clonotype appeared many times. The rearrangement joins TRBV12-3 or TRBV12-4 to TRBJ2-7; the match to TRBD2 covers 8 bases. This CDR3 contains 16 residues. Trimming removed 3 bases from V and 0 bases from J; junction bases left unmatched: 7. The chain's CDR3 is CASSFASGGPSYEQYF. CDR3 nucleotides: TGTGCCAGCAGTTTTGCCAGCGGGGGCCCCTCCTACGAGCAGTACTTC.

This clonotype was picked up a small number of times. The chain uses TRBV11-3 and TRBJ2-2; TRBD2 might be the D (5 bases). V was clipped by 2 bases and J by 0 bases, with 16 bases between them. The germline gives CDR1 SGHNT, CDR2 YENEEA. This CDR3 region has 18 residues. CDR3 loop: CASSLWRPMKANTGELFF. In nucleotides, the CDR3 is TGTGCCAGCAGCTTATGGAGGCCAATGAAAGCGAACACCGGGGAGCTGTTTTTT.

In its sample, this clonotype was seen a few times. The chain combines TRBV12-3 or TRBV12-4 with TRBJ1-2; a weak D match, TRBD1 (5 bases). V dropped 10 bases and J dropped 4 bases, with 10 bases sitting between them. The CDR3 totals 11 residues. The CDR3 nucleotides are TGTGCCACTGGGGACGGCTATGGCTACACCTTC. Translated, it gives CATGDGYGYTF.

In this sample, this clonotype turned up many times. CDR3 nucleotides: TGTGCCAGCAGTTTAAGGCACGGGGGAGAAAAACTGTTTTTT. Protein product: CASSLRHGGEKLFF. The chain recombines TRBV12-3 or TRBV12-4 with TRBJ1-4; a weak D match, TRBD1 (5 bases). The CDR3 covers 14 residues. V lost 2 bases to trimming and J lost 8 bases, with 12 bases between them.